This TCR beta chain was documented in a study of blood T cell repertoires in COVID-19. Whole-study context: Sites in the United States, Italy and Spain provided acute and convalescent COVID-19 samples. From T cells, B-cell-depleted T cells, or PBMCs came the material, which was cDNA or gDNA.

V was trimmed by 5 bases and J by 5 bases, leaving 19 bases between them. The CDR3 contains 15 residues. Germline loops: CDR1 LNHDA, CDR2 SQIVND (reference sequence). Participants were aged roughly 18 to 89 years from some 24 US areas. Cohort placement rested on clinical history that participants reported themselves. The assay was immunoSEQ multiplex PCR, and TCRdb's table has in-frame clones only and misses some. The sample carries 210,000 or so clones, around 80% recorded once. The receptor comes from a man aged 55 to 69 who had recovered from COVID-19. Sequencing was done on a sample of PBMCs or T cells enriched from blood (not recorded which). This sequence joins TRBV19 and TRBJ2-7; weak D call: TRBD1 (7 bases). In nucleotides, the CDR3 is TGTGCCAGTAGTCCCCCGACAGGGACTCGCCACGAGCAGTACTTC. Translation gives CASSPPTGTRHEQYF.